The 15 T cell receptor beta chains below all came from one sample that was sequenced in a study of T cells in Graves' hyperthyroidism and ophthalmopathy. Researchers amplified the TCR beta CDR3 regions from RNA transcripts. The HTBI primer set was used in a first-round RT-PCR of the TCR CDR3. TCRdb re-derived calls from the multiplex PCR reads in MiXCR, one entry per CDR3 protein. The repertoire holds around 690,000 distinct CDR3 sequences, with roughly 17% as singletons. Sequenced material: blood. These receptor sequences come from a man aged 45-65 years with Graves' hyperthyroidism.

V and J are TRBV20-1 and TRBJ2-7; D is unclear. Per germline, CDR1 DFQATT and CDR2 SNEGSKA (reference sequence). The ends were cut back, 5 bases at V and 0 bases at J, with 26 bases in the middle. The CDR3 is 18 residues long. The CDR3 DNA follows: TGCAGTGCTGCCCCGGAAGTCTTGGTCCTTCCTTCCTCCTACGAGCAGTACTTC. Translating gives CSAAPEVLVLPSSYEQYF.

This clonotype was detected a few times. The chain recombines TRBV6-1 with TRBJ2-3; 7 positions match TRBD2. This CDR3 is built from 15 residues. V was pared by 6 bases and J by 4 bases, with 10 bases of the junction left unmatched. Germline CDR1 reads MNHNS; CDR2 reads SASEGT. The DNA of the CDR3 is TGTGCCAGCAGCTTTTCTAGCGGAATAGCAGATACGCAGTATTTT. As protein: CASSFSSGIADTQYF.

This clonotype appeared a single time. The V call is TRBV6-2 or TRBV6-3, the J call TRBJ1-1; D not certain. The CDR3 spans 13 residues. Germline V gene sequence: CDR1 MNHEY, CDR2 SVGEGT. V lost 7 bases, J lost 2 bases, and 11 bases lay in between. CDR3 protein: CASTTTPNTEAFF. CDR3 bases: TGTGCCAGCACCACGACCCCAAACACTGAAGCTTTCTTT.

There are a few counts of this clonotype. This sequence joins TRBV6-1 and TRBJ1-1; TRBD1 is a possible D gene (6 bases). Between the trimmed V and J ends, which lost 5 bases and 5 bases, there was a span of 21 bases. The CDR3 extends over 16 amino acids. The germline V gene has CDR1 MNHNS and CDR2 SASEGT. CDR3 region: CASSPALLRGRTEAFF. The CDR3 nucleotides are TGTGCCAGCAGTCCTGCTCTTCTCAGGGGAAGGACTGAAGCTTTCTTT.

This chain connects TRBV9 to TRBJ1-2; no clear D gene. In germline, CDR1 is SGDLS, CDR2 YYNGEE. The CDR3 is 12 residues long. The germline V and J ends were trimmed by 4 bases and 2 bases, with 6 bases remaining between them. The CDR3 is CASSNSNYGYTF. CDR3 sequence (DNA): TGTGCCAGCAGCAATTCCAACTATGGCTACACCTTC.

This clonotype was seen a handful of times. A read error may explain this, as a much larger clone is one base away. Likely a read error: the CDR3 ends without its conserved phenylalanine or tryptophan. The CDR3 bases are TGTGCCAGCGGCGGGGAGGTGAACACTGAAGCTTTCTCT. Translated: CASGGEVNTEAFS. This chain links TRBV2 with TRBJ1-1; no clear D. The CDR3 is 13 residues long. Trimming removed 8 bases at V and 0 bases at J, with 10 bases between. Germline CDR1 is SNHLY and CDR2 is FYNNEI.

This clonotype occurred many times. This sequence joins TRBV28 and TRBJ2-1; 7 bases are a match to TRBD2. CDR1 is MDHEN and CDR2 is SYDVKM in the germline V gene. After removal of 5 bases from V and 3 bases from J, the junction contained 7 bases not matched to a gene. The CDR3 covers 15 residues. The CDR3 nucleotides are TGTGCCAGCAGTCAGACTAGCCGTCACTACAATGAGCAGTTCTTC. This codes for CASSQTSRHYNEQFF.

The V call is TRBV6-1, the J call TRBJ2-6; 7 bases map to TRBD2. CDR3 size: 15 residues. Germline-derived CDR1 and CDR2 are MNHNS and SASEGT. With 7 bases clipped from V and 2 bases from J, the junction kept 5 bases outside the gene matches. As DNA, the CDR3 is TGTGCCAGCACCCCCAGCGGGACTGGGGCCAACGTCCTGACTTTC. Translation: CASTPSGTGANVLTF.

With regard to this clonotype: A single base separates this from a much larger clone, so it may be a read error. Given the absence of the conserved phenylalanine or tryptophan at the CDR3 end, a read error is likely. The gene calls are TRBV27 and TRBJ1-6, with 8 nucleotides matching TRBD1. V gave up 5 bases and J gave up 5 bases; unmatched junction bases: 5. This CDR3 spans 15 amino acids. CDR1 and CDR2 from the germline V gene are MNHEY and SMNVEV (reference sequence). The DNA for the CDR3 is TGTGCCAGCAGTGTAGACAGGGGCCATAATTCACCCCTCCACCTT. It translates to CASSVDRGHNSPLHL.

The rearrangement uses TRBV20-1 and TRBJ1-1; no reliable D call. Germline-derived CDR1 and CDR2 are DFQATT and SNEGSKA (reference sequence). Trimming cost V 3 bases and J 0 bases, with 14 bases left between them. The CDR3 runs 15 residues. This chain's CDR3 is CSARAGGSMNTEAFF. The DNA for the CDR3 is TGCAGTGCTAGGGCCGGTGGGAGCATGAACACTGAAGCTTTCTTT.

This clonotype was found many times. The rearrangement uses TRBV28 and TRBJ2-1; 11 nucleotides align to TRBD2. The V gene's germline CDR1 is MDHEN and CDR2 SYDVKM. The trim removed 5 bases at V and 7 bases at J, leaving 16 bases unmatched. The length of the CDR3 is 18 residues. DNA for the CDR3: TGTGCCAGCAGTCCATCTCGTGGGATAGCGGGAGGGCTGAATGAGCAGTTCTTC. Its protein product is CASSPSRGIAGGLNEQFF.

This clonotype was seen only a few times. The genes are TRBV4-3 and TRBJ1-3; D remains ambiguous. The CDR3 has 16 residues. The germline V and J ends were trimmed by 0 bases and 4 bases, with 13 bases remaining between them. Germline V gene lookup returns CDR1 LGHNA and CDR2 YSLEER. CDR3 in amino acids: CASSQDWAGGGNTIYF. The CDR3 bases are TGCGCCAGCAGCCAAGATTGGGCAGGCGGCGGAAACACCATATATTTT.

This clonotype was found many times. This sequence joins TRBV20-1 and TRBJ2-3, with 7 bases fitting TRBD2. This CDR3 is built from 14 residues. The ends lost 3 bases at V and 2 bases at J; junction bases unmatched: 5. The germline CDR1 and CDR2 sequences are DFQATT and SNEGSKA (reference sequence). The CDR3 bases are TGCAGTGCTAGCCTAGCGGAGCCCACAGATACGCAGTATTTT. It is translated as CSASLAEPTDTQYF.

This sequence joins TRBV12-3 or TRBV12-4 and TRBJ2-2, with TRBD2 matching over 10 bases. The J segment lost 5 bases and the V segment lost 3 bases, leaving 6 bases of the junction unmatched. This CDR3 has 16 residues. The CDR3: CASSFLAGVRTGELFF. CDR3 bases: TGTGCCAGCAGTTTTCTAGCGGGAGTTAGGACCGGGGAGCTGTTTTTT.

This clonotype was seen many times. V and J are TRBV10-3 and TRBJ1-5; no definite D call. Trimming shortened V by 6 bases and J by 3 bases, and 9 bases separated the two germline ends. CDR3 length equals 13 residues. Germline CDR1 is ENHRY and CDR2 is SYGVKD. Here the CDR3 reads CAIRATSNQPQHF. DNA of the CDR3: TGTGCCATCAGGGCCACCTCCAATCAGCCCCAGCATTTT.